These 17 T cell receptor beta chains were sequenced from one sample in a study of shared clonotypes between healthy human individuals. As defined, naive CD8 cells were CD45RO-negative and positively selected for CCR7, with terminally differentiated effector memory CD45RA+ cells excluded. Libraries were prepared by immunoSEQ multiplex PCR; TCRdb keeps only in-frame clonotypes and omits some of them. This sample has around 1.9 million clones, with around 95% found just once. The specimen sequenced was naive CD8+ T cells from PBMCs. These receptors were obtained from a young man in good health. Some clones in this sample may be carry-over from other donors' samples.

The chain is built from TRBV27 and TRBJ2-7; possibly TRBD1 or TRBD2 for D (6 bases each). Germline CDR1 reads MNHEY; CDR2 reads SMNVEV (reference sequence). Trimming took 7 bases from V and 5 from J, leaving 21 bases between them. The CDR3 sequence is 15 residues long. The CDR3 region has the DNA TGTGCCAGCACAATCTTAGGGGGAGGATCCAACGAGCAGTACTTC. Translation: CASTILGGGSNEQYF.

This chain links TRBV14 with TRBJ1-3; D is uncertain. V was shortened by 1 base and J by 2 bases, with 6 bases between the two germline ends. This CDR3 comprises 14 residues. Germline CDR1 and CDR2: SGHDN and FVKESK. CDR3 region: CASSQVSTGNTIYF. The CDR3 DNA reads TGTGCCAGCAGCCAAGTCAGCACTGGAAACACCATATATTTT.

This chain links TRBV5-1 with TRBJ2-2; no clear D. The CDR3 sequence is 14 residues long. Germline lookup yields CDR1 SGHRS and CDR2 YFSETQ. The ends were cut back, 0 bases at V and 6 bases at J, with 9 bases in the middle. In nucleotides, the CDR3 is TGCGCCAGCAGCTTGGAACTCTCCGCCGGGGAGCTGTTTTTT. Translated, it gives CASSLELSAGELFF. Filled out from reference TRBV5-1 and TRBJ2-2, the complete variable domain reads KAGVTQTPRYLIKTRGQQVTLSCSPISGHRSVSWYQQTPGQGLQFLFEYFSETQRNKGNFPGRFSGRQFSNSRSEMNVSTLELGDSALYLCASSLELSAGELFFGEGSRLTVL.

This clone was found once. The sample contains more than one DNA sequence encoding this CDR3. The V gene is TRBV10-3, the J gene TRBJ2-1; unclear D gene. Germline V gene lookup returns CDR1 ENHRY and CDR2 SYGVKD. The CDR3 runs to 11 residues. The V end lost 3 bases, the J end lost 5 bases, and 2 bases lay between the germline ends. Here the CDR3 reads CAISENNEQFF. CDR3 nucleotides: TGTGCCATCAGTGAAAACAATGAGCAGTTCTTC.

The chain uses TRBV27 and TRBJ2-7, with D perhaps TRBD1 or TRBD2 (5 bases each). CDR1 is MNHEY, CDR2 SMNVEV, per germline (reference sequence). With 2 bases removed from V and 2 bases from J, the gap between germline ends came to 13 bases. The CDR3 runs 15 residues. The CDR3 coding sequence is TGTGCCAGCAGTTTAATGGGGGAGCTTCCCTACGAGCAGTACTTC. This encodes CASSLMGELPYEQYF.

The rearrangement uses TRBV10-3 and TRBJ2-7; maybe TRBD2 (7 bases). The germline gives CDR1 ENHRY, CDR2 SYGVKD. This CDR3 region has 13 residues. The germline V and J ends were trimmed by 11 bases and 3 bases, with 17 bases remaining between them. The CDR3 is CAFRGAGDYEQYF. The CDR3 DNA reads as TGTGCCTTCCGGGGGGCGGGTGACTACGAGCAGTACTTC.

The V gene is TRBV29-1, the J gene TRBJ2-5, with no clear D. CDR1 is SQVTM and CDR2 is ANQGSEA in the germline V gene. Trimming removed 7 bases from V and 3 bases from J, with 6 bases in between. The CDR3 sequence is 10 residues long. The CDR3 reads CSANKETQYF. The CDR3 nucleotides are TGCAGCGCCAATAAAGAGACCCAGTACTTC.

The chain has TRBV7-8 and TRBJ2-1; no clear D. The length of the CDR3 is 15 residues. V was clipped by 1 base and J by 4 bases, with 11 bases between them. Germline CDR1 and CDR2: SGHVS and FQNEAQ. In DNA form, the CDR3 reads TGTGCCAGCAGCTTAGGGGGAATCGAGTACAATGAGCAGTTCTTC. Amino acids: CASSLGGIEYNEQFF.

The chain uses TRBV19 and TRBJ2-3, with 11 bases fitting TRBD2. Germline lookup yields CDR1 LNHDA and CDR2 SQIVND (reference sequence). The V segment lost 6 bases and the J segment 4 bases; nucleotides outside the gene matches: 3. CDR3 size: 14 residues. The CDR3 protein is CASRLAGAADTQYF. CDR3 in DNA: TGTGCCAGTAGACTAGCGGGAGCCGCAGATACGCAGTATTTT. Full variable domain (rest looked up from reference TRBV19 and TRBJ2-3): DGGITQSPKYLFRKEGQNVTLSCEQNLNHDAMYWYRQDPGQGLRLIYYSQIVNDFQKGDIAEGYSVSREKKESFPLTVTSAQKNPTAFYLCASRLAGAADTQYFGPGTRLTVL.

The chain is built from TRBV28 and TRBJ1-2, with TRBD1 as a possible D gene (5 bases). V gave up 6 bases and J gave up 5 bases, with 13 bases separating them. This CDR3 comprises 13 residues. The germline CDR1 and CDR2 sequences are MDHEN and SYDVKM. The CDR3 DNA reads as TGTGCCAGCAGACCCTCGGGGGGATATGGCTACACCTTC. The encoded protein is CASRPSGGYGYTF.

This clone was recorded once. The same CDR3 can be traced to other DNA sequences in this sample. The rearrangement uses TRBV9 and TRBJ2-5; 9 nucleotides line up with TRBD1. V lost 1 base, J lost 5 bases, and 6 bases stayed unmatched. This CDR3 is 15 amino acids long. CDR1 and CDR2 from the germline V gene are SGDLS and YYNGEE. CDR3 coding DNA: TGTGCCAGCAGCGTAACGAGGGGACAGGGCGAGACCCAGTACTTC. It specifies CASSVTRGQGETQYF.

Remarks on this clone: This CDR3 is also generated by other DNA sequences in the sample. The chain couples TRBV7-9 to TRBJ2-7, with D possibly matching TRBD1 (8 bases). The CDR3 is made up of 14 amino acids. The V gene's germline CDR1 is SEHNR and CDR2 FQNEAQ (reference sequence). The V end was cut by 5 bases, the J end by 5 bases, with 16 bases between. In DNA form, the CDR3 reads TGTGCCAGCAGCCCGTGGACAGGGAGGGACGAGCAGTACTTC. This encodes CASSPWTGRDEQYF.

The genes are TRBV28 and TRBJ2-1, with TRBD1 as a possible D gene (6 bases). The V gene's germline CDR1 is MDHEN and CDR2 SYDVKM. The V and J ends lost 4 bases and 5 bases respectively, with 18 bases between them. The CDR3 is 16 amino acids. The CDR3 sequence is CASSSRPTGTHNEQFF. The CDR3 nucleotides read TGTGCCAGCAGTTCTCGCCCCACAGGGACCCACAATGAGCAGTTCTTC.

The V gene is TRBV29-1, the J gene TRBJ2-5; no clear D gene. CDR1 and CDR2 (germline): SQVTM, ANQGSEA. Between the trimmed V and J ends, which lost 8 bases and 5 bases, there was a span of 18 bases. The CDR3 is 13 residues long. Written as DNA, the CDR3 is TGCAGCTTCCGGGCCAATTACCGGGAGACCCAGTACTTC. Encoded protein: CSFRANYRETQYF.

For this clone: The sample contains more than one DNA sequence encoding this CDR3. The chain links TRBV9 to TRBJ1-3, with D hard to call. Trimming removed 0 bases from V and 0 bases from J, with 7 bases in between. CDR1 is SGDLS and CDR2 is YYNGEE in the germline V gene. This CDR3 is 15 amino acids long. The CDR3 DNA reads as TGTGCCAGCAGCGTAGGGGCGGTCTCTGGAAACACCATATATTTT. This sequence encodes CASSVGAVSGNTIYF.

This clone was seen once. In the same sample, other DNA sequences code for this CDR3. V and J are TRBV28 and TRBJ2-3; D is unresolved. The germline V gene has CDR1 MDHEN and CDR2 SYDVKM. CDR3 length equals 13 residues. The V and J ends lost 5 bases and 6 bases respectively, with 12 bases between them. CDR3 sequence (DNA): TGTGCCAGCAGTCTGGCAGTAACCGATACGCAGTATTTT. Translating gives CASSLAVTDTQYF.

The chain recombines TRBV15 with TRBJ1-4; 9 bases fit TRBD1. The CDR3 spans 16 residues. V gave up 0 bases and J gave up 8 bases; unmatched junction bases: 7. Germline CDR1 is LNHNV and CDR2 is YYDKDF (reference sequence). The chain's CDR3 is CATSRDRDRDSEKLFF. In DNA, the CDR3 is TGTGCCACCAGCAGAGACCGGGACAGGGATAGCGAAAAACTGTTTTTT.